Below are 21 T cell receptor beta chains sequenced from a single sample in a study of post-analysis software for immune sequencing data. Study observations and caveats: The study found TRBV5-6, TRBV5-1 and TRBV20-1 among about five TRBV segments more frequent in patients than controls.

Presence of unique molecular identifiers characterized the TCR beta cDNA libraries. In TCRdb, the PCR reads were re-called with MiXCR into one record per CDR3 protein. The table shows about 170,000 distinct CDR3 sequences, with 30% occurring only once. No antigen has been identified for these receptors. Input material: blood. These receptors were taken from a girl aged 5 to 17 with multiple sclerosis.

DNA of the CDR3: TGTGCCAGCAGCATGGACCCACTCGGAGACGAGCAGTACTTC. Translation: CASSMDPLGDEQYF. V usage is TRBV7-9 and J usage is TRBJ2-7; D is undetermined. CDR1 SEHNR and CDR2 FQNEAQ come from the germline V gene (reference sequence). This CDR3 spans 14 amino acids. Trimming took 5 bases from V and 5 from J, leaving 16 bases between them.

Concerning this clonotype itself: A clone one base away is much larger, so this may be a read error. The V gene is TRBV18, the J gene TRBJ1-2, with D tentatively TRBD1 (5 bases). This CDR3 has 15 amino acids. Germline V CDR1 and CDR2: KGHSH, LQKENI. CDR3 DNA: TGTGCCGGCTCACCAACCAACACGGGGCAAAGCGGCTACACCTTC. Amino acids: CAGSPTNTGQSGYTF.

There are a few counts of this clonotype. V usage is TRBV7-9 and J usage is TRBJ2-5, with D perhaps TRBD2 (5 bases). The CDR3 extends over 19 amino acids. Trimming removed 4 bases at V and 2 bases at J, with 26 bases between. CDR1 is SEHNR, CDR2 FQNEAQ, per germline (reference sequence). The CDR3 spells CASSSWEARVGPGQETQYF. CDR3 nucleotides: TGTGCCAGCAGCTCCTGGGAAGCGAGGGTTGGGCCGGGACAAGAGACCCAGTACTTC.

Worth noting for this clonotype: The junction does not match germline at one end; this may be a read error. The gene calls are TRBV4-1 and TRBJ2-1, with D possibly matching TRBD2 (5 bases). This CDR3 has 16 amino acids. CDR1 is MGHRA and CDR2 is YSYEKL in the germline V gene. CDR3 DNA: TGCCCCAGCAGCCAAGATCGGCAACTAGCCTACAATGAGCAGTTCTTC. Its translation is CPSSQDRQLAYNEQFF.

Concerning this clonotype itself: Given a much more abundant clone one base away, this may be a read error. CDR3 residues: CASSAGLKQETQFF. CDR3 nucleotide sequence: TGTGCCAGCAGCGCCGGACTGAAACAAGAGACCCAGTTCTTC. The chain carries TRBV9 and TRBJ2-1, with D perhaps TRBD2 (5 bases). Trimming shortened V by 3 bases and J by 13 bases, and 20 bases separated the two germline ends. This CDR3 is 14 amino acids long. Germline-derived CDR1 and CDR2 are SGDLS and YYNGEE. Combining the CDR3 with reference TRBV9 and TRBJ2-1 gives the whole variable domain DSGVTQTPKHLITATGQRVTLRCSPRSGDLSVYWYQQSLDQGLQFLIQYYNGEERAKGNILERFSAQQFPDLHSELNLSSLELGDSALYFCASSAGLKQETQFFGPGTRLTVL.

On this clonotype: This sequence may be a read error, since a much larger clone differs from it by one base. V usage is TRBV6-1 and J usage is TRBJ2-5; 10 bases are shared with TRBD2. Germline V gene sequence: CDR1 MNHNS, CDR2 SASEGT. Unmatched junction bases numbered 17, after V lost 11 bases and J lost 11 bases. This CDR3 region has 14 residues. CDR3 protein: CASLRTSGVNEQYF. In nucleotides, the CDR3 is TGTGCCTCCCTAAGGACTAGCGGCGTTAATGAGCAGTACTTC.

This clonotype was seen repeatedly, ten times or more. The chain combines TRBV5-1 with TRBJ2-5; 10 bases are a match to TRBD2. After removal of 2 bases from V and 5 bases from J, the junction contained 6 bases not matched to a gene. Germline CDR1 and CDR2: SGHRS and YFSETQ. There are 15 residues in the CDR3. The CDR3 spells CASSLLPGLAETQYF. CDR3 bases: TGCGCCAGCAGCTTATTACCGGGACTAGCGGAGACCCAGTACTTC.

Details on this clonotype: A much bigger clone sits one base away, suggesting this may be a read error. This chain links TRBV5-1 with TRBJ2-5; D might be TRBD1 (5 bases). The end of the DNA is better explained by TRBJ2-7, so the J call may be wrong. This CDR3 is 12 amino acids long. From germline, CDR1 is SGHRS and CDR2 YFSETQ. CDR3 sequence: CASSLPGHEQYF. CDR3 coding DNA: TGCGCCAGCAGCTTACCAGGGCACGAGCAGTACTTC.

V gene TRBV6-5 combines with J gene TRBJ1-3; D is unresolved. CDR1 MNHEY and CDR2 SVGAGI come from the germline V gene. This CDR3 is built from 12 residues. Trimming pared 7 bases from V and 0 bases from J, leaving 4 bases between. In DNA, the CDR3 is TGTGCCAGCACGGGCTCTGGAAACACCATATATTTT. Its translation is CASTGSGNTIYF.

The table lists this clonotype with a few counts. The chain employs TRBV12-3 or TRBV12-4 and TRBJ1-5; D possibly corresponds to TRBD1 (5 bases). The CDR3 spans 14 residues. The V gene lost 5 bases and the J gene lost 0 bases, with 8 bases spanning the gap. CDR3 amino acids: CASSVDISNQPQHF. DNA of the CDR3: TGTGCCAGCAGTGTGGACATTAGCAATCAGCCCCAGCATTTT.

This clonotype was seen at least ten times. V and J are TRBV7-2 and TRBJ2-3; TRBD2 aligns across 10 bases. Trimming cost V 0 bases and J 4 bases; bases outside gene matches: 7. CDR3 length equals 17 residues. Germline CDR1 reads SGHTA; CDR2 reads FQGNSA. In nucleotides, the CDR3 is TGTGCCAGCAGCTTAGCGCCTAGCGGGAGTGGTCCAGATACGCAGTATTTT. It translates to CASSLAPSGSGPDTQYF.

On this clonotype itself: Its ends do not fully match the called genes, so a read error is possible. CDR3 sequence reads: CATSRDTSSTGTQYF. CDR3 coding DNA: TGTGCCACCAGCAGAGACACTTCTAGCACAGGTACGCAGTATTTT. The chain has TRBV15 and TRBJ2-3; TRBD1 or TRBD2 may be the D gene (5 bases each). Germline lookup yields CDR1 LNHNV and CDR2 YYDKDF (reference sequence). The CDR3 is 15 residues long.

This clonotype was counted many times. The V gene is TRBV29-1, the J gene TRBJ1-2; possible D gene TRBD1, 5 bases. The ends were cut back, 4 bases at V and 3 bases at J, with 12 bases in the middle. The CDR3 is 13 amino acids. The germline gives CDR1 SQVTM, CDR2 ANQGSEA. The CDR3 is CSVGRQGHYGYTF. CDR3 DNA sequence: TGCAGCGTTGGTCGGCAGGGACACTATGGCTACACCTTC.

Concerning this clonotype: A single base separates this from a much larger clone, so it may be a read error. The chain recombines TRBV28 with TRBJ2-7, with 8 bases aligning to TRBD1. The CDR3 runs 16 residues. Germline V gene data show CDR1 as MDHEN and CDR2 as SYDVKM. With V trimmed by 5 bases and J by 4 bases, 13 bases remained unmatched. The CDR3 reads CASSLARTGRGYEQYF. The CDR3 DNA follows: TGTGCCAGCAGTCTAGCCAGGACAGGGCGCGGTTACGAGCAGTACTTC.

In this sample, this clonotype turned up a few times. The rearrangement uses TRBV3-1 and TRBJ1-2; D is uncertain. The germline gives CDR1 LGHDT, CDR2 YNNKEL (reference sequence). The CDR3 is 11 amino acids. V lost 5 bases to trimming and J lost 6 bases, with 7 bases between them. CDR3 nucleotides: TGTGCCAGCAGCTTTGGGGATGGCTACACCTTC. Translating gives CASSFGDGYTF.

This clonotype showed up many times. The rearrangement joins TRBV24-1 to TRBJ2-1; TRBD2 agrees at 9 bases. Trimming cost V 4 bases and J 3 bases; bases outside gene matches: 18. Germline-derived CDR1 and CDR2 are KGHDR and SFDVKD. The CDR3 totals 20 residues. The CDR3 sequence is CATSDTRGSGSTVDYNEQFF. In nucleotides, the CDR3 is TGTGCCACCAGTGACACCAGGGGTAGCGGGAGCACAGTAGACTACAATGAGCAGTTCTTC.

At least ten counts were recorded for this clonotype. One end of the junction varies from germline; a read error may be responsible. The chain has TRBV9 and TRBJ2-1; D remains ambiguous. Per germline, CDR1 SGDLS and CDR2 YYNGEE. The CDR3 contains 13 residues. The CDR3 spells CASSVELNKEQFF. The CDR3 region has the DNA TGTGCCAGCAGCGTGGAACTAAACAAGGAGCAGTTCTTC.

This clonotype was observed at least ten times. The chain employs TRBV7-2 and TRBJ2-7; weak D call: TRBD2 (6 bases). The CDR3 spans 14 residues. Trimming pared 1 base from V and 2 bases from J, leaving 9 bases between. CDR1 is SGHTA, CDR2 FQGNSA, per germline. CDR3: CASSLVRGTYEQYF. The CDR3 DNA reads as TGTGCCAGCAGCTTAGTACGGGGGACCTACGAGCAGTACTTC. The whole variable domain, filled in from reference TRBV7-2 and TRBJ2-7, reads GAGVSQSPSNKVTEKGKDVELRCDPISGHTALYWYRQSLGQGLEFLIYFQGNSAPDKSGLPSDRFSAERTGGSVSTLTIQRTQQEDSAVYLCASSLVRGTYEQYFGPGTRLTVT.

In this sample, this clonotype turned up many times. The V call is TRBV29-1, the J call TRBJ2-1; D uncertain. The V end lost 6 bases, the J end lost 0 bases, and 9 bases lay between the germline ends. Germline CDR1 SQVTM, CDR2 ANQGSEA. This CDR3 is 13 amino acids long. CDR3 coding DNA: TGCAGCGTGCGCTTCAGCTCCTACAATGAGCAGTTCTTC. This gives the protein CSVRFSSYNEQFF.

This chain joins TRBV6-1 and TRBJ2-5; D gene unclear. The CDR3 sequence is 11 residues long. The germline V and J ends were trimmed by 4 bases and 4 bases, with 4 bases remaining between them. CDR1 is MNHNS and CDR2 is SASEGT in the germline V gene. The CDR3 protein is CASSALETQYF. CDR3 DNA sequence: TGTGCCAGCAGTGCGTTAGAGACCCAGTACTTC.

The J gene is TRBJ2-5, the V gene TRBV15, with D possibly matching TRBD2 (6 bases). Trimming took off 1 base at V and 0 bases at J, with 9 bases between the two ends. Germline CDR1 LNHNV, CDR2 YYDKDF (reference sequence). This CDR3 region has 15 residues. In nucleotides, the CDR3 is TGTGCCACCAGCAGAGCTGGGGGGTACCAAGAGACCCAGTACTTC. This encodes CATSRAGGYQETQYF.